Each of the 31 T cell receptor beta chains below was sequenced from the same sample in a study of cytomegalovirus exposure and HLA in healthy donors. This PCR relied on a set of 60 Vbeta primers and 13 Jbeta primers. Only in-frame clones appear in the TCRdb table, and some are missing; sequencing was by immunoSEQ multiplex PCR. This sample's table has fewer than 100,000 clones. Specimen: PBMCs. The receptor source for this set is a woman aged 60-70 years in good health and CMV-seronegative.

This chain uses TRBV14 with TRBJ1-2; D perhaps matches TRBD1 (6 bases). CDR3 length: 13 amino acids. V lost 1 base to trimming and J lost 4 bases, with 7 bases between them. Germline CDR1 is SGHDN and CDR2 is FVKESK. This CDR3 reads CASSQGRGYGYTF. CDR3 bases: TGTGCCAGCAGCCAAGGCAGGGGCTATGGCTACACCTTC.

This rearrangement joins TRBV27 to TRBJ2-2; D may be TRBD1 (5 bases). Between the trimmed V and J ends, which lost 8 bases and 4 bases, there was a span of 17 bases. The CDR3 length is 15 residues. Germline-derived CDR1 and CDR2 are MNHEY and SMNVEV (reference sequence). CDR3 loop: CASGQGQGVTGELFF. The CDR3, as DNA: TGTGCCAGCGGTCAGGGCCAAGGGGTCACCGGGGAGCTGTTTTTT.

This sequence joins TRBV11-2 and TRBJ2-1; 8 bases align to TRBD1. Germline V gives CDR1 SGHAT, CDR2 FQNNGV. Trimming took 1 base from V and 7 from J; bases not matched to a gene: 12. This CDR3 contains 17 residues. CDR3 bases: TGTGCCAGCAGCTTAGGGGGGCCGGGACAGGCCTCAAATGAGCAGTTCTTC. Protein sequence: CASSLGGPGQASNEQFF.

The chain is built from TRBV4-2 and TRBJ2-6, with D perhaps TRBD1 (6 bases). This CDR3 spans 17 amino acids. Germline lookup yields CDR1 LGHNA and CDR2 YNFKEQ. V lost 3 bases to trimming and J lost 4 bases, with 16 bases between them. For the CDR3, the DNA is TGTGCCAGCAGCCAGACACAGGGACGGCGCGGGGCCAACGTCCTGACTTTC. It translates to CASSQTQGRRGANVLTF.

The J gene is TRBJ2-5, the V gene TRBV20-1, with no clear D. V dropped 8 bases and J dropped 5 bases, with 9 bases sitting between them. Per germline, CDR1 DFQATT and CDR2 SNEGSKA (reference sequence). The CDR3 is 10 amino acids. CDR3 sequence (DNA): TGCAGTTTTGGCATCGAGACCCAGTACTTC. It is translated as CSFGIETQYF.

V usage is TRBV5-1 and J usage is TRBJ1-3, with TRBD1 identical over 7 bases. Germline loops: CDR1 SGHRS, CDR2 YFSETQ. The CDR3 has 18 amino acids. Losses at the gene ends were 3 bases for V and 0 bases for J; bases not matched to a gene: 12. As DNA, the CDR3 is TGCGCCAGCAGCTCTCCAGGGGGATACGAGCTCTCTGGAAACACCATATATTTT. As protein: CASSSPGGYELSGNTIYF.

The CDR3 region is CASSPGTGGSGTDTQYF. The CDR3, as DNA: TGTGCCAGCTCACCGGGGACAGGGGGCTCGGGCACAGATACGCAGTATTTT. This chain connects TRBV18 to TRBJ2-3, with TRBD1 matching 12 bases. Per the germline V gene, CDR1 is KGHSH and CDR2 is LQKENI. The J segment lost 1 base and the V segment lost 3 bases, leaving 5 bases of the junction unmatched. This CDR3 has 17 residues. Drawing the rest from reference TRBV18 and TRBJ2-3, the complete variable domain is NAGVMQNPRHLVRRRGQEARLRCSPMKGHSHVYWYRQLPEEGLKFMVYLQKENIIDESGMPKERFSAEFPKEGPSILRIQQVVRGDSAAYFCASSPGTGGSGTDTQYFGPGTRLTVL.

The CDR3 bases are TGCGCCAGCAGCTTGGATATACAGGGGAGGGAAAAACTGTTTTTT. It is translated as CASSLDIQGREKLFF. The gene calls are TRBV5-1 and TRBJ1-4; 7 bases line up with TRBD1. Germline values: CDR1 SGHRS, CDR2 YFSETQ. V lost 0 bases, J lost 8 bases, and 7 bases stayed unmatched. This CDR3 region has 15 residues.

V usage is TRBV5-1 and J usage is TRBJ1-1, with D uncertain. Trimming stripped 0 bases from V and 6 bases from J, with 12 bases between. Germline V gene data show CDR1 as SGHRS and CDR2 as YFSETQ. The CDR3 length is 14 residues. DNA of the CDR3: TGCGCCAGCAGCTTGGAATGGGCAGCACCTGAAGCTTTCTTT. It is translated as CASSLEWAAPEAFF.

DNA of the CDR3: TGTGCCAGCAGCCGTCGAGCGGGAGGGACCTACGAGCAGTACTTC. Its protein product is CASSRRAGGTYEQYF. The chain recombines TRBV14 with TRBJ2-7; 10 bases match TRBD2. The germline V gene has CDR1 SGHDN and CDR2 FVKESK. The ends lost 4 bases at V and 2 bases at J; junction bases unmatched: 5. The CDR3 extends over 15 amino acids.

V and J are TRBV5-1 and TRBJ1-1; 9 bases align to TRBD1. The length of the CDR3 is 16 residues. V gave up 3 bases and J gave up 3 bases; unmatched junction bases: 9. The germline V gene has CDR1 SGHRS and CDR2 YFSETQ. CDR3: CASSSGQGVVHTEAFF. CDR3 sequence (DNA): TGCGCCAGCAGCTCGGGACAGGGAGTTGTCCACACTGAAGCTTTCTTT.

The chain couples TRBV5-1 to TRBJ2-2; no clear D. Germline assignment: CDR1 SGHRS and CDR2 YFSETQ. V shed 7 bases and J shed 5 bases, with 12 bases lying between them. The CDR3 is 13 amino acids. CDR3 sequence reads: CASAATRTGELFF. CDR3 sequence (DNA): TGCGCCAGCGCGGCTACCCGAACCGGGGAGCTGTTTTTT.

This sequence joins TRBV27 and TRBJ2-2, with a tentative D call TRBD2 (7 bases). V lost 1 base and J lost 7, with 16 bases in between. Germline lookup yields CDR1 MNHEY and CDR2 SMNVEV (reference sequence). CDR3 length: 16 amino acids. The CDR3 coding sequence is TGTGCCAGCAGTTTATATTGGGCAGGGGAGGGCGGGGAGCTGTTTTTT. This encodes CASSLYWAGEGGELFF.

For the CDR3, the DNA is TGTGCCAGTAGTCCTCAAGGGACTAGCGGCACCTACGAGCAGTACTTC. Residues: CASSPQGTSGTYEQYF. The rearrangement joins TRBV19 to TRBJ2-7, with 11 bases fitting TRBD2. The CDR3 is 16 residues long. Germline loops: CDR1 LNHDA, CDR2 SQIVND (reference sequence). With 5 bases clipped from V and 2 bases from J, the junction kept 8 bases outside the gene matches.

The rearrangement uses TRBV19 and TRBJ1-2; 7 positions match TRBD1. Germline CDR1 and CDR2: LNHDA and SQIVND (reference sequence). CDR3 length: 15 amino acids. After removal of 0 bases from V and 4 bases from J, the junction contained 5 bases not matched to a gene. The CDR3 reads CASSIDLQGPYGYTF. The CDR3 nucleotides are TGTGCCAGTAGTATAGATCTACAGGGGCCCTATGGCTACACCTTC.

The chain couples TRBV30 to TRBJ2-7, with D possibly matching TRBD1 (5 bases). CDR1 and CDR2 (germline): GTSNPN, SVGIG (reference sequence). V was pared by 2 bases and J by 5 bases, with 10 bases between. The CDR3 runs 12 residues. CDR3 nucleotides: TGTGCCTGGAGTATCCAGGGAAACGAGCAGTACTTC. It codes for CAWSIQGNEQYF.

The genes are TRBV9 and TRBJ1-1, with 8 positions matching TRBD1. Germline lookup yields CDR1 SGDLS and CDR2 YYNGEE. This CDR3 comprises 15 residues. V shed 3 bases and J 1 base; nucleotides not matched to a gene: 5. This CDR3 reads CASSGDDRGNTEAFF. The CDR3 bases are TGTGCCAGCAGCGGGGACGACAGGGGGAACACTGAAGCTTTCTTT.

The rearrangement uses TRBV6-1 and TRBJ2-3, with 12 bases lining up with TRBD2. Germline CDR1 MNHNS, CDR2 SASEGT. V gave up 7 bases and J gave up 4 bases; unmatched junction bases: 6. This CDR3 is built from 15 residues. The CDR3 region has the DNA TGTGCCAGCACGTCGACTAGCGGGAGCGCAGATACGCAGTATTTT. It translates to CASTSTSGSADTQYF.

The V gene is TRBV2, the J gene TRBJ2-1; TRBD2 aligns across 8 bases. The length of the CDR3 is 14 residues. J lost 8 bases, V lost 9 bases, and 12 bases had no gene match. The germline CDR1 and CDR2 sequences are SNHLY and FYNNEI. The CDR3 is CASSARTSRYEQFF. CDR3 nucleotide sequence: TGTGCCAGTAGCGCGCGGACTAGCAGGTATGAGCAGTTCTTC.

The rearrangement uses TRBV5-1 and TRBJ2-1; 9 nucleotides agree with TRBD2. This CDR3 contains 15 residues. Germline V gives CDR1 SGHRS, CDR2 YFSETQ. J was trimmed by 7 bases and V by 2 bases; bases with no gene match: 7. The CDR3 region has the DNA TGCGCCAGCAGCTTAGGTAGCGGGAGAATAAATGAGCAGTTCTTC. Encoded protein: CASSLGSGRINEQFF.

The V call is TRBV2, the J call TRBJ2-3; TRBD2 agrees at 11 bases. From germline, CDR1 is SNHLY and CDR2 FYNNEI. V was pared by 8 bases and J by 2 bases, with 15 bases of the junction left unmatched. The CDR3 runs 18 residues. CDR3 nucleotides: TGTGCCAGCGGGGGGGGACTAGCGGACCACAATAACACAGATACGCAGTATTTT. Its protein is CASGGGLADHNNTDTQYF.

The rearrangement joins TRBV19 to TRBJ2-1; 16 bases agree with TRBD2. Germline V gene sequence: CDR1 LNHDA, CDR2 SQIVND (reference sequence). This CDR3 comprises 19 residues. Trimming took 1 base from V and 1 from J; bases not matched to a gene: 4. This chain's CDR3 is CASSIVGTSGRASYNEQFF. CDR3 bases: TGTGCCAGTAGTATAGTCGGGACTAGCGGGAGGGCGTCCTACAATGAGCAGTTCTTC.

The J gene is TRBJ2-1, the V gene TRBV11-3, with 8 bases identical to TRBD1. V was clipped by 8 bases and J by 8 bases; unmatched bases: 8. Germline V gene sequence: CDR1 SGHNT, CDR2 YENEEA. The CDR3 spans 13 residues. In nucleotides, the CDR3 is TGTGCCAGCGTAACAGGGGGAAGCCATGAGCAGTTCTTC. Translation gives CASVTGGSHEQFF.

Notes on this clone: A junction end diverges from the germline sequence, so it may reflect a read error. CDR3 sequence reads: CASREDRGHSEQYF. CDR3 DNA: TGTGCCAGCAGGGAAGACAGGGGACACTCCGAGCAGTACTTC. This sequence joins TRBV6-1 and TRBJ2-7, with 8 nucleotides matching TRBD1. Germline V gene lookup returns CDR1 MNHNS and CDR2 SASEGT. The length of the CDR3 is 14 residues.

The chain has TRBV19 and TRBJ1-4; tentative D call: TRBD1 (5 bases). The V and J ends lost 3 bases and 4 bases respectively, with 15 bases between them. This CDR3 is 16 amino acids long. Per germline, CDR1 LNHDA and CDR2 SQIVND (reference sequence). The DNA of the CDR3 is TGTGCCAGTAGTATGATGGGCAGGGATGGTAATGAAAAACTGTTTTTT. Its translation: CASSMMGRDGNEKLFF.

The chain employs TRBV6-5 and TRBJ1-5; 8 nucleotides line up with TRBD1. Germline V gene sequence: CDR1 MNHEY, CDR2 SVGAGI. Trimming at V came to 0 bases and at J to 8 bases, leaving 6 bases not matched to a gene. This CDR3 is built from 15 residues. For the CDR3, the DNA is TGTGCCAGCAGTTACTCAGGACAGGGTGGGGAGCCCCAGCATTTT. Translated: CASSYSGQGGEPQHF.

The chain couples TRBV5-1 to TRBJ1-1, with D tentatively TRBD1 (6 bases). This CDR3 region has 15 residues. V was trimmed by 4 bases and J by 5 bases, leaving 18 bases between them. CDR1 and CDR2 from the germline V gene are SGHRS and YFSETQ. This chain's CDR3 is CASSQEQGRATEAFF. Here the CDR3 DNA reads TGCGCCAGCAGCCAGGAACAGGGAAGGGCAACTGAAGCTTTCTTT.

The V and J genes are TRBV28 and TRBJ2-5; D remains ambiguous. Germline CDR1 and CDR2: MDHEN and SYDVKM. V shed 9 bases and J shed 2 bases, with 4 bases lying between them. The CDR3 runs to 10 residues. The CDR3 spells CASSQETQYF. For the CDR3, the DNA is TGTGCCAGTTCGCAAGAGACCCAGTACTTC.

J is TRBJ1-2 and V is TRBV28; 9 nucleotides agree with TRBD1. After removal of 6 bases from V and 12 bases from J, the junction contained 14 bases not matched to a gene. The CDR3 totals 14 residues. Germline V gene data show CDR1 as MDHEN and CDR2 as SYDVKM. This chain's CDR3 is CASRTLTGTGSDTF. The CDR3 region has the DNA TGTGCCAGCAGGACCCTCACCGGGACAGGGAGTGACACCTTC.

Notes on this clone: Germline is not matched at one junction end, which may reflect a read error. This chain connects TRBV9 to TRBJ1-1; tentative D call: TRBD1 (5 bases). The germline V gene encodes CDR1 SGDLS and CDR2 YYNGEE. The CDR3 runs to 14 residues. Here the CDR3 DNA reads TGTGCCAGCGGCGTAGCCCAGGGCTGGACTGAAGCTTTCTTT. It encodes CASGVAQGWTEAFF.

This chain uses TRBV10-1 with TRBJ2-7, with D possibly being TRBD2 (5 bases). Germline CDR1 WNHNN, CDR2 SYGVQD (reference sequence). V lost 6 bases to trimming and J lost 3 bases, with 15 bases between them. This CDR3 is built from 14 residues. CDR3 bases: TGCGCCAGCAGAGAGGGTATGAGGGTCTACGAGCAGTACTTC. Amino acids: CASREGMRVYEQYF.